The TCR beta chain described here comes from a study of glioma-infiltrating T cells. Study-level results: Above-expected tissue-blood divergence occurred in all gliomas, most in low-grade ones. Shared blood CDR3 signature motifs marked patients with low tissue-blood divergence.

This CDR3 region has 14 residues. Per germline, CDR1 SNHLY and CDR2 FYNNEI. The V end lost 0 bases, the J end lost 8 bases, and 11 bases lay between the germline ends. Using RNA template, CDR3s of TCR alpha and beta were amplified with iRepertoire arm-PCR. TCRdb itself ran the multiplex PCR reads through MiXCR, one entry per CDR3 protein. The table includes 300,000 to 400,000 distinct CDR3 sequences, roughly 41% detected once. This clonotype was picked up a small number of times. Antigen specificity is unknown. The TCR comes from a human donor with low-grade glioma or glioblastoma, undergoing nonglioma brain surgery, or in good health (not recorded which). The sample taken for sequencing was glioma tissue, nonneoplastic brain tissue, or PBMCs (not recorded which). The rearrangement joins TRBV2 to TRBJ2-1; D gene uncertain. The CDR3 DNA reads as TGTGCCAGCAGTGAAGCGCGGTCGACCGATGAGCAGTTCTTC. Amino acids: CASSEARSTDEQFF.